A selection of T cell receptor beta chains follows, all from one sample in a study of cytomegalovirus exposure and HLA in healthy donors. Only in-frame clones appear in the TCRdb table, and some are missing; sequencing was by immunoSEQ multiplex PCR. The sample holds roughly 69,000 clones; 73% are singletons and the top ten take roughly 5.5%. Specimen: PBMCs. The receptor source for this set is a man aged 50-60 years in good health and CMV-seronegative. The CDR3 runs from the conserved cysteine through the conserved F or W. The order of the fields is J gene, V gene, clone size, CDR3 protein. Size values are once, few and many counts, or a class for expanded clones, and some rows have none.

j_gene: TRBJ2-3; v_gene: TRBV6-1; abundance: NA; CDR3aa: CASTQKTRGTDTQYF
j_gene: TRBJ2-3; v_gene: TRBV5-6; abundance: NA; CDR3aa: CASSMGPTGGTDTQYF
j_gene: TRBJ1-1; v_gene: TRBV30; abundance: NA; CDR3aa: CAWSSWGGNNTEAFF
j_gene: TRBJ2-7; v_gene: TRBV5-1; abundance: NA; CDR3aa: CASSPAGGQKFYEQYF
j_gene: TRBJ2-5; v_gene: TRBV5-8; abundance: NA; CDR3aa: CASSFGRGSIETQYF
j_gene: TRBJ1-5; v_gene: TRBV9; abundance: NA; CDR3aa: CASSTGQGEGQPQHF
j_gene: TRBJ2-7; v_gene: TRBV5-4; abundance: NA; CDR3aa: CASSPRDRYTYEQYF
j_gene: TRBJ1-2; v_gene: TRBV9; abundance: NA; CDR3aa: CASSPSRGYGYTF
j_gene: TRBJ1-1; v_gene: TRBV5-1; abundance: NA; CDR3aa: CASSLDEGAAFF
j_gene: TRBJ2-5; v_gene: TRBV13; abundance: NA; CDR3aa: CASSLWGLAGGEQETQYF
j_gene: TRBJ1-4; v_gene: TRBV9; abundance: NA; CDR3aa: CASSVGRQGARTNEKLFF
j_gene: TRBJ2-5; v_gene: TRBV19; abundance: NA; CDR3aa: CASSETGGETQYF
j_gene: TRBJ2-3; v_gene: TRBV5-1; abundance: NA; CDR3aa: CASSLPEAVSTDTQYF
j_gene: TRBJ1-5; v_gene: TRBV6-5; abundance: few; CDR3aa: CASSYSGGGNQPQHF
j_gene: TRBJ1-5; v_gene: TRBV5-6; abundance: few; CDR3aa: CASSWGPGGQPQHF
j_gene: TRBJ1-2; v_gene: TRBV27; abundance: NA; CDR3aa: CASSFRPGAMLSSVGYTF
j_gene: TRBJ1-6; v_gene: TRBV2; abundance: few; CDR3aa: CASGGGPNSPLHF
j_gene: TRBJ2-3; v_gene: TRBV7-9; abundance: NA; CDR3aa: CATHQAASGGYTDTQYF
j_gene: TRBJ2-2; v_gene: TRBV19; abundance: NA; CDR3aa: CASSISGYTGELFF
j_gene: TRBJ1-1; v_gene: TRBV5-1; abundance: NA; CDR3aa: CASSWGQGTEAFF
j_gene: TRBJ2-3; v_gene: TRBV18; abundance: NA; CDR3aa: CASSPSLSGGSTDTQYF
j_gene: TRBJ2-7; v_gene: TRBV6-5; abundance: few; CDR3aa: CASSPGTGGNEQYF
j_gene: TRBJ2-7; v_gene: TRBV6-5; abundance: NA; CDR3aa: CASSEAGGGSAF
j_gene: TRBJ2-2; v_gene: TRBV7-9; abundance: NA; CDR3aa: CASSLVRTGELFF
j_gene: TRBJ1-3; v_gene: TRBV28; abundance: NA; CDR3aa: CASSPPGQGGNTIYF
j_gene: TRBJ2-7; v_gene: TRBV11-2; abundance: NA; CDR3aa: CASSSLTGGRHYEQYF
j_gene: TRBJ1-6; v_gene: TRBV6-1; abundance: few; CDR3aa: CASSEGQGTGGSPLHF
j_gene: TRBJ2-7; v_gene: TRBV6-5; abundance: NA; CDR3aa: CASKMTGEYYEQYF
j_gene: TRBJ2-1; v_gene: TRBV19; abundance: few; CDR3aa: CASSIDVSGNEQFF
j_gene: TRBJ2-6; v_gene: TRBV6-1; abundance: NA; CDR3aa: CASSDGGLPGANVLTF
j_gene: TRBJ2-1; v_gene: TRBV7-8; abundance: NA; CDR3aa: CASSRPSGGVNEQFF
j_gene: TRBJ1-5; v_gene: TRBV18; abundance: NA; CDR3aa: CASFTGQDRLYSNQPQHF
j_gene: TRBJ2-7; v_gene: TRBV10-2; abundance: NA; CDR3aa: CASSESTGRGFEQYF
j_gene: TRBJ1-1; v_gene: TRBV14; abundance: NA; CDR3aa: CASSPRQGMNTEAFF
j_gene: TRBJ2-7; v_gene: TRBV5-4; abundance: NA; CDR3aa: CASSMGQSYEQYF
j_gene: TRBJ2-6; v_gene: TRBV5-1; abundance: NA; CDR3aa: CASSTGQAAGANVLTF
j_gene: TRBJ1-2; v_gene: TRBV30; abundance: NA; CDR3aa: CAWSVPGQGKGYTF
j_gene: TRBJ1-6; v_gene: TRBV9; abundance: NA; CDR3aa: CASSERFNSPLHF
j_gene: TRBJ1-5; v_gene: TRBV5-5; abundance: NA; CDR3aa: CASSLGSGSRNQPQHF
j_gene: TRBJ2-1; v_gene: TRBV19; abundance: NA; CDR3aa: CASSGTTYYNEQFF
j_gene: TRBJ1-1; v_gene: TRBV2; abundance: NA; CDR3aa: CASRFPVANTEAFF
j_gene: TRBJ1-1; v_gene: TRBV7-8; abundance: NA; CDR3aa: CASSETGQGLNEAFF
j_gene: TRBJ1-5; v_gene: TRBV6-5; abundance: NA; CDR3aa: CASSYSYTQPQHF
j_gene: TRBJ2-5; v_gene: TRBV5-1; abundance: NA; CDR3aa: CASSPTSGGALEQYF
j_gene: TRBJ1-6; v_gene: TRBV15; abundance: few; CDR3aa: CATGRGLDNSPLHF
j_gene: TRBJ2-7; v_gene: TRBV10-3; abundance: NA; CDR3aa: CAISEPRESFSYEQYF